The 17 T cell receptor beta chains listed next were all sequenced from one sample in a study of blood T cell repertoires in COVID-19. Profiled with immunoSEQ multiplex PCR; TCRdb holds only in-frame clones, not every one. The repertoire has around 230,000 clones, more than 75% of them found once; the top ten carry approximately 3.5%. Input material: PBMCs or T cells enriched from blood (not recorded which). Receptor source: a woman in her thirties or forties with acute COVID-19.

This rearrangement joins TRBV11-3 to TRBJ2-3; TRBD2 might be the D (7 bases). The CDR3 is 14 amino acids. Germline CDR1 reads SGHNT; CDR2 reads YENEEA. The V end lost 3 bases, the J end lost 3 bases, and 10 bases lay between the germline ends. CDR3 sequence (DNA): TGTGCCAGCAGCTTCGGGGGGCGGACAGATACGCAGTATTTT. Its translation: CASSFGGRTDTQYF.

This rearrangement joins TRBV4-1 to TRBJ2-6; D remains ambiguous. With 1 base removed from V and 4 bases from J, the gap between germline ends came to 14 bases. From germline, CDR1 is MGHRA and CDR2 YSYEKL. This CDR3 has 17 amino acids. CDR3 in DNA: TGCGCCAGCAGCCAAGGGCTGAGGTTTTCGGGGGCCAACGTCCTGACTTTC. As protein: CASSQGLRFSGANVLTF.

This clone was recorded once. This chain links TRBV27 with TRBJ2-3; perhaps TRBD1 as D (9 bases). V lost 6 bases to trimming and J lost 2 bases, with 21 bases between them. The germline CDR1 and CDR2 sequences are MNHEY and SMNVEV (reference sequence). The CDR3 is 17 residues long. The CDR3 nucleotides are TGTGCCAGCAGCGTTCGGGGGGGACAGGGATTCACAGATACGCAGTATTTT. Its protein is CASSVRGGQGFTDTQYF.

CDR3 residues: CASSVGRGSGPSTDTQYF. The CDR3 DNA reads TGTGCCAGCAGCGTAGGCCGAGGTAGCGGGCCCAGCACAGATACGCAGTATTTT. This chain joins TRBV9 and TRBJ2-3; TRBD2 agrees at 7 bases. Germline V gene lookup returns CDR1 SGDLS and CDR2 YYNGEE. The V gene end was trimmed by 0 bases and the J gene end by 0 bases; junction bases not matched to a gene: 10. This CDR3 has 18 residues.

The rearrangement links TRBV10-2 to TRBJ2-1; 8 bases map to TRBD2. The junction had 4 bases not matched to a gene; V was cut back by 5 bases and J by 1 base. Germline V gene lookup returns CDR1 WSHSY and CDR2 SAAADI. The CDR3 runs to 15 residues. The CDR3 loop is CASSSGRRSYNEQFF. CDR3 DNA: TGCGCCAGCAGTAGCGGGAGAAGATCCTACAATGAGCAGTTCTTC.

The chain uses TRBV11-3 and TRBJ2-5, with 8 bases identical to TRBD1. Germline V gene sequence: CDR1 SGHNT, CDR2 YENEEA. The CDR3 length is 14 residues. Unmatched junction bases numbered 10, after V lost 6 bases and J lost 7 bases. CDR3 nucleotide sequence: TGTGCCAGCAGTTCAGGACAGGGCGAGATGACCCAGTACTTC. It translates to CASSSGQGEMTQYF.

In this sample, this clone turned up once. The rearrangement uses TRBV30 and TRBJ1-4; TRBD1 matches 9 bases. The CDR3 totals 13 residues. Trimming took 2 bases from V and 10 from J; bases not matched to a gene: 5. Germline V gene data show CDR1 as GTSNPN and CDR2 as SVGIG (reference sequence). CDR3 DNA: TGTGCCTGGAGTTTGGGACAGGGTGGAAAACTGTTTTTT. This sequence encodes CAWSLGQGGKLFF.

The V gene is TRBV5-4, the J gene TRBJ1-1; the match to TRBD1 covers 7 bases. The CDR3 totals 17 residues. V lost 5 bases and J lost 5; bases outside the gene matches: 18. The germline CDR1 and CDR2 sequences are SGHNT and YYREEE (reference sequence). The CDR3 coding sequence is TGTGCCAGCAGTTCCGGAGGTGGGACAGTCCTCGGGACTGAAGCTTTCTTT. It specifies CASSSGGGTVLGTEAFF.

The chain links TRBV7-8 to TRBJ2-3, with D maybe TRBD2 (5 bases). CDR1 SGHVS and CDR2 FQNEAQ come from the germline V gene. The V gene lost 0 bases and the J gene lost 3 bases, with 10 bases spanning the gap. The CDR3 spans 15 residues. The CDR3 coding sequence is TGTGCCAGCAGCTTAGCGGGAGTAGGAACAGATACGCAGTATTTT. It translates to CASSLAGVGTDTQYF.

The J gene is TRBJ2-7, the V gene TRBV15; D might be TRBD2 (5 bases). V lost 0 bases, J lost 0 bases, and 9 bases lay in between. Germline-derived CDR1 and CDR2 are LNHNV and YYDKDF (reference sequence). The CDR3 contains 15 residues. DNA of the CDR3: TGTGCCACCAGCAGAGATAGGGAGATCTCCTACGAGCAGTACTTC. Amino acids: CATSRDREISYEQYF.

V gene TRBV4-1 combines with J gene TRBJ2-7; 8 bases are a match to TRBD2. Germline CDR1 is MGHRA and CDR2 is YSYEKL. This CDR3 has 16 amino acids. V was clipped by 4 bases and J by 4 bases; unmatched bases: 12. The CDR3 here is CASSRPDAGGLYEQYF. CDR3 nucleotide sequence: TGCGCCAGCAGCCGCCCTGACGCGGGAGGTTTATACGAGCAGTACTTC.

The chain couples TRBV27 to TRBJ2-7, with 14 bases fitting TRBD2. This CDR3 comprises 15 residues. Germline V lookup: CDR1 MNHEY, CDR2 SMNVEV (reference sequence). V shed 4 bases and J 5 bases; nucleotides not matched to a gene: 4. Written as DNA, the CDR3 is TGTGCCAGCAGTTCCCGACTAGCGGGAGGGGACGAGCAGTACTTC. This gives the protein CASSSRLAGGDEQYF.

The chain carries TRBV5-4 and TRBJ1-2; the D gene is possibly TRBD1 (5 bases). The germline V gene encodes CDR1 SGHNT and CDR2 YYREEE (reference sequence). The V end lost 4 bases, the J end lost 0 bases, and 16 bases lay between the germline ends. The CDR3 covers 16 residues. In DNA form, the CDR3 reads TGTGCCAGCAGCCTGGGGGGAGGCGGCGCTAACTATGGCTACACCTTC. Its translation: CASSLGGGGANYGYTF.

The chain links TRBV6-6 to TRBJ2-7; tentative D call: TRBD1 (6 bases). The CDR3 loop spans 15 amino acids. Trimming removed 6 bases from V and 5 bases from J, with 20 bases in between. Germline assignment: CDR1 MNHNY and CDR2 SVGAGI (reference sequence). The CDR3 region has the DNA TGTGCCAGCAGCCCAACTTCGATGGGGGCAAACGAGCAGTACTTC. It specifies CASSPTSMGANEQYF.

This chain joins TRBV19 and TRBJ2-7; 9 bases are a match to TRBD1. J lost 3 bases, V lost 7 bases, and 4 bases had no gene match. The CDR3 runs to 13 residues. CDR1 is LNHDA, CDR2 SQIVND, per germline (reference sequence). The CDR3 region is CASTGTGFYEQYF. CDR3 DNA sequence: TGTGCCAGTACCGGGACAGGGTTCTACGAGCAGTACTTC.

V is TRBV5-4 and J is TRBJ1-5; a possible D gene is TRBD1 (5 bases). V gave up 3 bases and J gave up 0 bases, with 7 bases separating them. From germline, CDR1 is SGHNT and CDR2 YYREEE (reference sequence). The CDR3 runs 14 residues. The CDR3 DNA reads TGTGCCAGCAGCTCTGACAGTAGCAATCAGCCCCAGCATTTT. It codes for CASSSDSSNQPQHF.

This chain joins TRBV19 and TRBJ2-7; 9 bases align to TRBD2. In germline, CDR1 is LNHDA, CDR2 SQIVND (reference sequence). This CDR3 is 15 amino acids long. The V and J ends lost 3 bases and 3 bases, in that order; junction bases with no gene match: 6. CDR3 residues: CASSMGSGSIYEQYF. CDR3 nucleotide sequence: TGTGCCAGTAGTATGGGTAGCGGGAGCATCTACGAGCAGTACTTC. The full variable domain, rest sourced from reference TRBV19 and TRBJ2-7, is DGGITQSPKYLFRKEGQNVTLSCEQNLNHDAMYWYRQDPGQGLRLIYYSQIVNDFQKGDIAEGYSVSREKKESFPLTVTSAQKNPTAFYLCASSMGSGSIYEQYFGPGTRLTVT.